This T cell receptor beta chain is from a study of blood T cell repertoires in COVID-19. This clone was found once. As processed by the authors: Estimation of nucleated cell counts relied on the amplification of reference gene primers. TCRdb's table, derived via immunoSEQ multiplex PCR, lists solely in-frame clones and lacks some. D and trimming come from the DNA, and the V and J calls and clone size come from that table. The repertoire has about 150,000 clones, about 82% of them found once; the top ten carry 5.5% to 8%. CDR3 size: 14 residues. V was pared by 7 bases and J by 1 base, with 4 bases of the junction left unmatched. Germline-derived CDR1 and CDR2 are MNHEY and SMNVEV (reference sequence).

The chain uses TRBV27 and TRBJ2-7; 10 positions agree with TRBD1. Sequencing input: peripheral blood. The receptor was derived from a man between 50 and 59 years old with active or convalescent COVID-19. In DNA, the CDR3 is TGTGCCAGCAAACGGGACAGGGGTTCCTACGAGCAGTACTTC. Protein sequence: CASKRDRGSYEQYF.